This T cell receptor beta chain was retrieved from a study of blood T cell repertoires in COVID-19. Study-wide background: T cells, B-cell-depleted T cells, or PBMCs supplied cDNA or gDNA.

Under the authors' procedure: It was from reference gene primer amplification that nucleated cell counts were estimated. TCRdb keeps only in-frame clones here, not all; method: immunoSEQ multiplex PCR. V and J calls and clone size are copied from that table; D and trimming were computed from the DNA. The sample has 300,000 to 400,000 clones, over 75% seen once; the top ten hold roughly 4%. What was sequenced was peripheral blood. The clonotype was recovered from a woman aged 50 to 60 with active or convalescent COVID-19.

The CDR3 loop is CASTYRGGSYNEQFF. For the CDR3, the DNA is TGTGCCAGCACCTACAGGGGGGGCTCCTACAATGAGCAGTTCTTC. This chain uses TRBV27 with TRBJ2-1; D may be TRBD1 (8 bases). Germline V CDR1 and CDR2: MNHEY, SMNVEV (reference sequence). Between the trimmed V and J ends, which lost 7 bases and 0 bases, there was a span of 13 bases. The CDR3 consists of 15 residues.